Below, one TCR beta chain is given with its context. Its antigen is unidentified. The entry originates in a study of cytomegalovirus exposure and HLA in healthy donors. Germline lookup yields CDR1 WSHSY and CDR2 SAAADI. The CDR3 runs to 13 residues. V was trimmed by 5 bases and J by 3 bases, leaving 9 bases between them. Study-wide findings and caveats: Later analysis identified about 18,000 TCR beta sequences associated with HLA alleles, using a false discovery rate threshold of 0.05.

Vbeta (60) and Jbeta (13) primers were used in the PCR. Only in-frame clones appear in the TCRdb table, and some are missing; sequencing was by immunoSEQ multiplex PCR. The sample has some 150,000 clones, about 82% seen once. This sequence originates from a female donor in good health and CMV-seronegative. Sequencing was carried out using PBMCs. The V gene is TRBV10-2, the J gene TRBJ2-3; D remains ambiguous. CDR3 in amino acids: CASSSSNTDTQYF. CDR3 nucleotide sequence: TGCGCCAGCAGTAGTAGTAATACAGATACGCAGTATTTT.